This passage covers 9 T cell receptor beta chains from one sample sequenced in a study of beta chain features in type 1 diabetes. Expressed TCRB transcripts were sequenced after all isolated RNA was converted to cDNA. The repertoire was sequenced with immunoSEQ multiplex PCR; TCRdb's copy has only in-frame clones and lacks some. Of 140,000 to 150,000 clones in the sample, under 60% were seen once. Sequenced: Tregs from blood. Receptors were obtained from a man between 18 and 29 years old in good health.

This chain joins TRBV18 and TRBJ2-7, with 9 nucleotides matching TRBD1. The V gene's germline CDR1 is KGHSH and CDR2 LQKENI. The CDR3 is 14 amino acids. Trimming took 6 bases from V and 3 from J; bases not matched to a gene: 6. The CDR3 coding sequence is TGTGCCAGCTCCCGGACAGGGGCCTTCTACGAGCAGTACTTC. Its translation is CASSRTGAFYEQYF. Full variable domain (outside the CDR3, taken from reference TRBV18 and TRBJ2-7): NAGVMQNPRHLVRRRGQEARLRCSPMKGHSHVYWYRQLPEEGLKFMVYLQKENIIDESGMPKERFSAEFPKEGPSILRIQQVVRGDSAAYFCASSRTGAFYEQYFGPGTRLTVT.

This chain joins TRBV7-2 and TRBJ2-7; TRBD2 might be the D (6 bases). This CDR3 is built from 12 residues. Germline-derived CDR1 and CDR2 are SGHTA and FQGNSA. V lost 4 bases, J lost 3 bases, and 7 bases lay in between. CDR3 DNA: TGTGCCAGCAGCTCGGGACTCTACGAGCAGTACTTC. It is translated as CASSSGLYEQYF.

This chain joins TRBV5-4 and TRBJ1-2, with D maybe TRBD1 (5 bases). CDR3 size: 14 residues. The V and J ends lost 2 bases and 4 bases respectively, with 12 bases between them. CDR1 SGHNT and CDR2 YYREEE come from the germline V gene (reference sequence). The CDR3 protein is CASSFRGLSYGYTF. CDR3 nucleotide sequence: TGTGCCAGCAGCTTTCGGGGACTTAGCTATGGCTACACCTTC.

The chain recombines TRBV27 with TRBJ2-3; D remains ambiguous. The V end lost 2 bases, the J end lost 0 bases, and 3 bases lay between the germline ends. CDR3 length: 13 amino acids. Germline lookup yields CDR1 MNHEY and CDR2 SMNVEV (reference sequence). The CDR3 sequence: CASSLGSTDTQYF. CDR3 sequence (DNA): TGTGCCAGCAGTTTAGGCAGCACAGATACGCAGTATTTT.

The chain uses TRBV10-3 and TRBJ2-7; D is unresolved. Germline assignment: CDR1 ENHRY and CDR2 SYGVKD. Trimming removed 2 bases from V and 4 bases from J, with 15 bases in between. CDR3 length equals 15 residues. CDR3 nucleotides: TGTGCCATCAGTGAGCCGAAGCTAAACCTTTACGAGCAGTACTTC. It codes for CAISEPKLNLYEQYF.

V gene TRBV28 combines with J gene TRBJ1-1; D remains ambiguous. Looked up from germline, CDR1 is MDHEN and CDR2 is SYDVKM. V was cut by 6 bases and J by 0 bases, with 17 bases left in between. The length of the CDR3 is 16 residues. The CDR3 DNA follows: TGTGCCAGCAGCTACGCGGATACCTACATGAACACTGAAGCTTTCTTT. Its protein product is CASSYADTYMNTEAFF.

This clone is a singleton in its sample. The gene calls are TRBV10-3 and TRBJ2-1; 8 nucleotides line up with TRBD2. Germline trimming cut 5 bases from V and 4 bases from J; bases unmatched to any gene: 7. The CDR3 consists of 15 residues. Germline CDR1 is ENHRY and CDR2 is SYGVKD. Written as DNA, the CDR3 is TGTGCCATCAGTTCTGGGGTAGCGGGGTACAATGAGCAGTTCTTC. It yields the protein CAISSGVAGYNEQFF.

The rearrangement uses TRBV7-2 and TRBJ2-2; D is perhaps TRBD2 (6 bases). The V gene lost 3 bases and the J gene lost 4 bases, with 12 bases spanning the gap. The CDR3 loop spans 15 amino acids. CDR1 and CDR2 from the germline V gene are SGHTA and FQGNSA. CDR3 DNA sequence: TGTGCCAGCAGCTTTCGAGGGAGGAGCACCGGGGAGCTGTTTTTT. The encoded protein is CASSFRGRSTGELFF.

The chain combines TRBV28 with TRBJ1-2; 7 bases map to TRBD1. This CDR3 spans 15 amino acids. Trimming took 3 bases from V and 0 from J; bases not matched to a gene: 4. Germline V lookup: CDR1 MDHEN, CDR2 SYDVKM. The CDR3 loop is CASSFGTEANYGYTF. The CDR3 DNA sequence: TGTGCCAGCAGTTTTGGGACAGAGGCTAACTATGGCTACACCTTC.